A single sample is the source of the 27 T cell receptor beta chains below, sequenced in a study of blood T cell repertoires in COVID-19. The repertoire was sequenced with immunoSEQ multiplex PCR; TCRdb's copy has only in-frame clones and lacks some. The sample lists a few hundred thousand clones, about nine tenths occurring once. Sequencing used peripheral blood. Receptors originate from a woman aged 55 to 70 with acute or convalescent COVID-19.

The chain joins TRBV6-2 or TRBV6-3 to TRBJ2-3, with TRBD2 identical over 11 bases. In germline, CDR1 is MNHEY, CDR2 SVGEGT. The CDR3 is 17 amino acids. V dropped 2 bases and J dropped 5; count of bases not matched to a gene: 9. DNA of the CDR3: TGTGCCAGCAGTTACCTCGTAGCGGGGGGGCCTCGAGATACGCAGTATTTT. This sequence encodes CASSYLVAGGPRDTQYF.

The chain uses TRBV29-1 and TRBJ2-1, with 9 bases matching TRBD1. Per the germline V gene, CDR1 is SQVTM and CDR2 is ANQGSEA. The trim removed 5 bases at V and 9 bases at J, leaving 14 bases unmatched. The CDR3 extends over 15 amino acids. In nucleotides, the CDR3 is TGCAGCGTTAAAGGCAAGGGGACAGGGTTTAGTGAGCAGTTCTTC. Amino acid sequence: CSVKGKGTGFSEQFF.

The chain is built from TRBV24-1 and TRBJ1-2; unclear D gene. The CDR3 runs 14 residues. V was clipped by 3 bases and J by 4 bases, with 11 bases between them. In germline, CDR1 is KGHDR, CDR2 SFDVKD. As DNA, the CDR3 is TGTGCCACCAGTGATCCTGGGCAGACCTATGGCTACACCTTC. It codes for CATSDPGQTYGYTF.

The V call is TRBV24-1, the J call TRBJ1-5; D remains ambiguous. This CDR3 contains 14 residues. The V gene lost 4 bases and the J gene lost 11 bases, with 17 bases spanning the gap. CDR1 and CDR2 (germline): KGHDR, SFDVKD. The CDR3 loop is CATSEYTSTTAQHF. The CDR3 DNA sequence: TGTGCCACCAGTGAGTACACTTCGACTACGGCCCAGCATTTT.

This chain uses TRBV19 with TRBJ1-2; 11 positions agree with TRBD1. CDR3 size: 16 residues. The germline V gene has CDR1 LNHDA and CDR2 SQIVND (reference sequence). Trimming took 2 bases from V and 4 from J; bases not matched to a gene: 6. The CDR3 bases are TGTGCCAGTAGTATAATACGGACAGGGGGCGGCTATGGCTACACCTTC. It encodes CASSIIRTGGGYGYTF.

The sample holds one count of this clone. This chain joins TRBV30 and TRBJ2-7; 13 bases are a match to TRBD2. The CDR3 has 15 amino acids. Germline V gene sequence: CDR1 GTSNPN, CDR2 SVGIG (reference sequence). V dropped 6 bases and J dropped 3; count of bases not matched to a gene: 8. CDR3 coding DNA: TGTGCCTGCCACCCCTGGACTAGCGGGGGCTACGAGCAGTACTTC. Translating gives CACHPWTSGGYEQYF.

CDR3 loop: CASSQVGAGGIHNEQFF. The DNA for the CDR3 is TGCGCCAGCAGCCAAGTGGGAGCGGGAGGGATCCACAATGAGCAGTTCTTC. The rearrangement uses TRBV4-3 and TRBJ2-1; 10 positions agree with TRBD2. V shed 1 base and J 5 bases; nucleotides not matched to a gene: 8. Germline CDR1 LGHNA, CDR2 YSLEER. This CDR3 spans 17 amino acids.

The chain combines TRBV18 with TRBJ1-2, with TRBD1 matching 10 bases. The CDR3 runs 14 residues. V dropped 3 bases and J dropped 8; count of bases not matched to a gene: 6. The germline V gene has CDR1 KGHSH and CDR2 LQKENI. CDR3 loop: CASSPQTGGSGYTF. Here the CDR3 DNA reads TGTGCCAGCTCACCCCAGACAGGGGGCAGCGGCTACACCTTC.

The chain recombines TRBV14 with TRBJ2-2, with 9 positions matching TRBD1. The CDR3 loop spans 15 amino acids. After removal of 6 bases from V and 3 bases from J, the junction contained 5 bases not matched to a gene. Germline CDR1 SGHDN, CDR2 FVKESK. The CDR3 region is CASSPTGGYTGELFF. CDR3 coding DNA: TGTGCCAGCAGTCCGACAGGGGGGTACACCGGGGAGCTGTTTTTT.

The sample holds one count of this clone. The chain couples TRBV6-2 or TRBV6-3 to TRBJ1-1; D not resolved. Trimming removed 0 bases from V and 0 bases from J, with 11 bases in between. The CDR3 runs to 16 residues. Germline V CDR1 and CDR2: MNHEY, SVGEGT. CDR3 residues: CASSYSSGRVNTEAFF. DNA for the CDR3: TGTGCCAGCAGTTACTCCTCCGGGAGAGTGAACACTGAAGCTTTCTTT.

This sequence joins TRBV12-5 and TRBJ2-7; D uncertain. With 5 bases removed from V and 4 bases from J, the gap between germline ends came to 9 bases. CDR3 size: 12 residues. Germline V gene lookup returns CDR1 LGHNT and CDR2 FRNRAP. DNA of the CDR3: TGTGCTAGTGGTCCTTCGGTTTACGAGCAGTACTTC. Translating gives CASGPSVYEQYF.

The chain is built from TRBV28 and TRBJ1-1; weak D call: TRBD1 (6 bases). There are 16 residues in the CDR3. Trimming removed 6 bases from V and 1 base from J, with 18 bases in between. In germline, CDR1 is MDHEN, CDR2 SYDVKM. CDR3 DNA sequence: TGTGCCAGCAGACAAACAGGGCTTTCTCAGAACACTGAAGCTTTCTTT. This sequence encodes CASRQTGLSQNTEAFF.

The chain is built from TRBV6-6 and TRBJ2-7; D call uncertain. This CDR3 spans 13 amino acids. Germline V CDR1 and CDR2: MNHNY, SVGAGI (reference sequence). Trimming left V 2 bases short and J 2 bases short, with 7 bases between. The CDR3 DNA reads as TGTGCCAGCAGTTACGGAGAAACCTACGAGCAGTACTTC. Amino acid sequence: CASSYGETYEQYF.

The chain's CDR3 is CASSLGAPSDTQYF. The CDR3 DNA reads TGCGCCAGCAGCTTAGGAGCGCCCTCAGATACGCAGTATTTT. The chain combines TRBV5-1 with TRBJ2-3; D unresolved. Trimming left V 2 bases short and J 4 bases short, with 11 bases between. Looked up from germline, CDR1 is SGHRS and CDR2 is YFSETQ. There are 14 residues in the CDR3.

Only a few counts were recorded for this clone. This chain uses TRBV7-2 with TRBJ1-5; D is undetermined. Trimming removed 2 bases from V and 0 bases from J, with 11 bases in between. The CDR3 has 16 amino acids. Looked up from germline, CDR1 is SGHTA and CDR2 is FQGNSA. The CDR3 DNA sequence: TGTGCCAGCAGCTTACAGGTCACTTATAGCAATCAGCCCCAGCATTTT. Protein product: CASSLQVTYSNQPQHF.

The gene calls are TRBV6-2 or TRBV6-3 and TRBJ2-4; D not certain. CDR1 MNHEY and CDR2 SVGEGT come from the germline V gene. V was clipped by 2 bases and J by 0 bases, with 8 bases between them. This CDR3 has 15 amino acids. The CDR3 coding sequence is TGTGCCAGCAGTTACCAGGTCCTAGCCAAAAACATTCAGTACTTC. This sequence encodes CASSYQVLAKNIQYF.

The J gene is TRBJ1-2, the V gene TRBV2, with 9 bases that match TRBD1. This CDR3 region has 15 residues. Germline CDR1 SNHLY, CDR2 FYNNEI. Unmatched junction bases numbered 6, after V lost 2 bases and J lost 5 bases. CDR3 nucleotides: TGTGCCAGCAGTGAAACAGGGGGCGCGGTTTATGGCTACACCTTC. Protein: CASSETGGAVYGYTF.

The gene calls are TRBV5-1 and TRBJ1-3; 9 nucleotides agree with TRBD1. The length of the CDR3 is 16 residues. V lost 4 bases and J lost 0; bases outside the gene matches: 5. The germline gives CDR1 SGHRS, CDR2 YFSETQ. The CDR3 coding sequence is TGCGCCAGCAGCCCAGGGACAGGGAACTCTGGAAACACCATATATTTT. Its translation: CASSPGTGNSGNTIYF.

This rearrangement joins TRBV7-2 to TRBJ1-1; D not certain. The CDR3 contains 14 residues. Deletions cut 1 base from V and 8 bases from J, with 14 bases between. Germline CDR1 is SGHTA and CDR2 is FQGNSA. The CDR3 sequence is CASSLDARLEEAFF. As DNA, the CDR3 is TGTGCCAGCAGCTTAGATGCGAGGCTGGAAGAAGCTTTCTTT.

The rearrangement uses TRBV5-5 and TRBJ2-7; 9 nucleotides line up with TRBD2. Germline V gene sequence: CDR1 SGHKS, CDR2 YYEKEE (reference sequence). The CDR3 extends over 16 amino acids. V gave up 0 bases and J gave up 3 bases; unmatched junction bases: 7. The CDR3 spells CASSLGGGVLYYEQYF. The DNA for the CDR3 is TGTGCCAGCAGCTTGGGCGGGGGGGTTTTATACTACGAGCAGTACTTC.

This chain connects TRBV21-1 to TRBJ2-7; TRBD2 is the table's D call, not checked against the DNA. TRBV21-1 counts as a pseudogene. This CDR3 comprises 17 residues. CDR3 nucleotides: TGTGCCAGCAGCACGGGACTAGCGGGGGTTAGCTCCTACGAGCAGTACTTC. It specifies CASSTGLAGVSSYEQYF.

J is TRBJ1-3 and V is TRBV6-5; 7 bases align to TRBD1. The germline CDR1 and CDR2 sequences are MNHEY and SVGAGI. The CDR3 contains 15 residues. V lost 6 bases, J lost 4 bases, and 9 bases stayed unmatched. CDR3 amino acids: CASSLETGTGNTIYF. CDR3 DNA sequence: TGTGCCAGCAGCCTAGAGACAGGGACGGGAAACACCATATATTTT.

The chain employs TRBV14 and TRBJ2-5; perhaps TRBD2 as D (6 bases). There are 12 residues in the CDR3. Germline values: CDR1 SGHDN, CDR2 FVKESK. Trimming shortened V by 3 bases and J by 4 bases, and 6 bases separated the two germline ends. CDR3 amino acids: CASSHGGETQYF. The CDR3 nucleotides read TGTGCCAGCAGCCACGGGGGAGAGACCCAGTACTTC.

The CDR3 region is CASSQVSVGGSPLHF. CDR3 nucleotide sequence: TGTGCCAGCAGCCAAGTGTCAGTGGGGGGTTCACCCCTCCACTTT. V and J are TRBV3-1 (or the pseudogene TRBV3-2) and TRBJ1-6; weak D call: TRBD1 (5 bases). Trimming took 1 base from V and 9 from J, leaving 13 bases between them. The CDR3 contains 15 residues. Germline CDR1 is LGHDT and CDR2 is YNNKEL (reference sequence).

The chain joins TRBV5-6 to TRBJ2-5; a weak D match, TRBD2 (6 bases). CDR1 is SGHDT, CDR2 YYEEEE, per germline. CDR3 length: 17 amino acids. V dropped 4 bases and J dropped 7 bases, with 26 bases sitting between them. The DNA for the CDR3 is TGTGCCAGCAGCCCACTGGGTCCCCAGCGGGCGGCGGGGACCCAGTACTTC. Translating gives CASSPLGPQRAAGTQYF.

This chain links TRBV27 with TRBJ2-7; tentative D call: TRBD2 (6 bases). This CDR3 comprises 15 residues. The germline V gene has CDR1 MNHEY and CDR2 SMNVEV (reference sequence). The germline V and J ends were trimmed by 3 bases and 1 base, with 13 bases remaining between them. CDR3 nucleotides: TGTGCCAGCAGTTTCGCCGGGAGTCTTTCCTACGAGCAGTACTTC. It specifies CASSFAGSLSYEQYF.

The CDR3 sequence: CASSSLAGSKDTQYF. The CDR3 DNA reads as TGTGCCAGCAGCTCACTAGCGGGCTCTAAGGATACGCAGTATTTT. This chain connects TRBV7-2 to TRBJ2-3, with TRBD2 matching over 9 bases. The CDR3 totals 15 residues. The J segment lost 6 bases and the V segment lost 4 bases, leaving 8 bases of the junction unmatched. The germline V gene encodes CDR1 SGHTA and CDR2 FQGNSA.